This T cell receptor (beta chain) is drawn from a study of CD8+CD57+ T cells in acquired aplastic anemia (dated by TCRdb to the late 2010s). General notes on the study: A mean of about 3.2 ug of DNA, ranging from about 0.19 to 27.4 ug, was extracted from sorted CD4+ and CD8+ cells. CD8+CD57+ expansion was defined as frequency above the mean frequency observed in healthy subjects. Broad study findings and their caveats: No significant difference in CD8+ Simpson's diversity was found between patients and healthy controls (P=0.060). Some 31 CD8+ CDR3 sequences were shared between patients and controls but appeared highly expressed in patients and within their immunodominant clones.

Many counts were recorded for this clonotype. Its target antigen remains unknown. No qualities accompany the bases; no much larger clone lies one base away. Flow cytometry had shown CD8+CD57+ cell expansion in the patients selected for sequencing. All patients had severe acquired aplastic anemia diagnosed by International Study of Aplastic Anemia and Agranulocytosis and Camitta criteria. No patient had received any therapy when blood was sampled. The study deep-sequenced TCR repertoires of sorted CD4+ and CD8+ blood T cells from severe aplastic anemia patients and healthy subjects. Patients were enrolled in the USA under clinicaltrials.gov protocols 00001620, 01623167, 00001397, 00071045, 00081523 and 00961064. Ficoll-Paque density gradient centrifugation was used to isolate peripheral blood mononuclear cells. Before DNA extraction, CD4+ and CD8+ T cells were sorted by FACS or by magnetic beads. Profiling of TCR beta VDJ combinations and CDR3 sequences used genomic DNA as the template. TCR repertoire sequencing was run on an Illumina HiSeq 2000. The study's processing was this. Repertoire assessment relied on Simpson's diversity index, CDR3 size and DJ length profiles, and TRBV/TRBJ rearrangement plots. The most abundant DNA sequence in the deep sequencing data was taken as the immunodominant clone. CDR3 amino acid sequences were checked for sharing between subjects and were compared against published repertoires and the VDJdb database. The public reads were reprocessed in TCRdb via fastp at Q25 and MiXCR, keeping in-frame beta chains. Each record represents a unique CDR3 protein, reported with the most common genes and DNA among its rows. For this entry, the V and J calls and clone size follow TCRdb and not the study's own pipeline. Within this sample are just over 450,000 distinct CDR3 sequences, with around 30% of them counted one time only. Less than 0.85% of the sample goes to the ten largest clones.

This TCR derives from a human donor with aplastic anemia. Sequencing was done on a sample of sorted CD4+, CD8+, or CD8+CD57+ T cells (not recorded which) from PBMCs.

The DNA is TGTGCCAGCAGCCCGCGGACTAGCGGGACCTACGAGCAGTACTTC. This yields the protein CASSPRTSGTYEQYF. The chain uses TRBV7-2 and TRBJ2-7; TRBD2 agrees with 12 junctional bases. CDR1 SGHTA and CDR2 FQGNSA are derived from the germline V gene. Counted from cysteine to phenylalanine, this CDR3 has 15 amino acids. The only DNA kept is the CDR3, 45 bases in frame from the first base. The germline V and J ends show losses of 5 bases and 2 bases respectively, and no gene match explains 4 bases of the junction.